One and the same sample provided the 10 T cell receptor beta chains below, sequenced in a study of blood T cell repertoires in COVID-19. The method was immunoSEQ multiplex PCR; TCRdb's version includes in-frame clones alone and lacks a portion of them. The data show more than 350,000 clones, with 70% to 90% seen just once and less than 1.5% held by the top ten. Sequenced sample: PBMCs or T cells enriched from blood (not recorded which). These receptor sequences come from a woman aged 18 to 35 who had been exposed to COVID-19.

The chain uses TRBV18 and TRBJ1-1, with D maybe TRBD1 (6 bases). The CDR3 has 16 amino acids. Trimming removed 3 bases at V and 3 bases at J, with 17 bases between. The germline V gene has CDR1 KGHSH and CDR2 LQKENI. CDR3: CASSPLNRDGDTEAFF. The CDR3 region has the DNA TGTGCCAGCTCACCCCTGAACAGGGACGGGGACACTGAAGCTTTCTTT. The full variable domain, its missing parts supplied by reference TRBV18 and TRBJ1-1, is NAGVMQNPRHLVRRRGQEARLRCSPMKGHSHVYWYRQLPEEGLKFMVYLQKENIIDESGMPKERFSAEFPKEGPSILRIQQVVRGDSAAYFCASSPLNRDGDTEAFFGQGTRLTVV.

This chain connects TRBV2 to TRBJ2-3; D perhaps matches TRBD1 (6 bases). The CDR3 is 13 amino acids. Germline-derived CDR1 and CDR2 are SNHLY and FYNNEI. V dropped 4 bases and J dropped 2 bases, with 7 bases sitting between them. The CDR3 sequence: CASSGQATDTQYF. The DNA of the CDR3 is TGTGCCAGCAGTGGACAGGCCACAGATACGCAGTATTTT.

The sample holds one count of this clone. The chain recombines TRBV5-4 with TRBJ2-3, with 11 bases lining up with TRBD2. The CDR3 contains 16 residues. Germline V lookup: CDR1 SGHNT, CDR2 YYREEE (reference sequence). With 0 bases clipped from V and 3 bases from J, the junction kept 3 bases outside the gene matches. CDR3 sequence reads: CASSLALAGVTDTQYF. The CDR3 coding sequence is TGTGCCAGCAGCTTGGCACTAGCGGGAGTAACAGATACGCAGTATTTT.

In DNA form, the CDR3 reads TGTGCCAGCAGCCCCATCCGGGTCATCGACACCGGGGAGCTGTTTTTT. The encoded protein is CASSPIRVIDTGELFF. The rearrangement joins TRBV3-1 (or the pseudogene TRBV3-2) to TRBJ2-2; no clear D gene. Germline V CDR1 and CDR2: LGHDT, YNNKEL (reference sequence). The V and J ends lost 4 bases and 3 bases respectively, with 15 bases between them. The CDR3 runs to 16 residues.

The chain has TRBV5-1 and TRBJ1-1; weak D call: TRBD1 (6 bases). CDR3 length: 16 amino acids. Trimming pared 0 bases from V and 4 bases from J, leaving 16 bases between. Germline-derived CDR1 and CDR2 are SGHRS and YFSETQ. The DNA for the CDR3 is TGCGCCAGCAGCTTGGTTACAGGGATAACGGTCACTGAAGCTTTCTTT. Translation gives CASSLVTGITVTEAFF.

The CDR3 nucleotides are TGTGCCAGCAGGATGACAGGGAATTCACCCCTCCACTTT. It encodes CASRMTGNSPLHF. The chain uses TRBV28 and TRBJ1-6; 7 bases align to TRBD1. Germline V CDR1 and CDR2: MDHEN, SYDVKM. This CDR3 is 13 amino acids long. V gave up 6 bases and J gave up 7 bases; unmatched junction bases: 3.

V usage is TRBV4-1 and J usage is TRBJ2-7, with TRBD2 identical over 7 bases. After removal of 3 bases from V and 2 bases from J, the junction contained 4 bases not matched to a gene. Germline V gene data show CDR1 as MGHRA and CDR2 as YSYEKL. This CDR3 is built from 14 residues. The chain's CDR3 is CASSHPGLAYEQYF. For the CDR3, the DNA is TGCGCCAGCAGCCACCCCGGACTAGCCTACGAGCAGTACTTC.

CDR3 protein: CASSLGVSRLGETQYF. As DNA, the CDR3 is TGTGCCAGCAGCTTAGGGGTTAGCCGACTGGGAGAGACCCAGTACTTC. J is TRBJ2-5 and V is TRBV7-8; D is unclear. Germline CDR1 is SGHVS and CDR2 is FQNEAQ. The CDR3 contains 16 residues. Between the trimmed V and J ends, which lost 1 base and 4 bases, there was a span of 16 bases. The whole variable domain, filled in from reference TRBV7-8 and TRBJ2-5, reads GAGVSQSPRYKVAKRGQDVALRCDPISGHVSLFWYQQALGQGPEFLTYFQNEAQLDKSGLPSDRFFAERPEGSVSTLKIQRTQQEDSAVYLCASSLGVSRLGETQYFGPGTRLLVL.

CDR3 coding DNA: TGTGCCTGGAGTGCTGACAGCTATGGCTACACCTTC. As protein: CAWSADSYGYTF. The rearrangement uses TRBV30 and TRBJ1-2; D is possibly TRBD1 (5 bases). Trimming removed 1 base at V and 4 bases at J, with 7 bases between. The germline V gene encodes CDR1 GTSNPN and CDR2 SVGIG (reference sequence). The CDR3 length is 12 residues.

Concerning this clone itself: In the same sample, other DNA sequences code for this CDR3. This chain uses TRBV28 with TRBJ1-5; no clear D gene. CDR3 length: 12 residues. The germline V gene has CDR1 MDHEN and CDR2 SYDVKM. Trimming cost V 3 bases and J 6 bases, with 6 bases left between them. The CDR3 bases are TGTGCCAGCAGTTTGAGGGTTCAGCCCCAGCATTTT. It codes for CASSLRVQPQHF.